This T cell receptor (beta chain) was documented in a study of cytomegalovirus exposure and HLA in healthy donors (TCRdb year 2017). Concerning the study at large: An earlier analysis of about 560 of the donors reported roughly 300 Gb of sequence data and 95 million to 140 million unique TCR beta sequences obtained from 150 million to 200 million T cells. Approximately 310 gigabases of sequencing data and tens of millions of unique TCR sequences were included in an early release covering over 600 HLA-typed donors. The genetic ancestry cluster associated with self-reported Caucasian donors included over 65% of the approximately 430 genotyped donors. The study aimed to test whether cataloging public T cell receptors could reveal signatures of past pathogen exposure. The T cell repertoires of 550 to 850 subjects were profiled by immunosequencing and related to cytomegalovirus serostatus. In addition to the first cohort of 666 subjects, a separate validation cohort of approximately 130 different subjects was used. The study combined high-throughput TCR immunosequencing, statistical association of individual TCRs with disease status, and machine learning to predict cytomegalovirus infection status. A later analysis re-analyzed previously published TCR beta repertoires from hundreds of donors and added high-resolution HLA genotyping to study TCR occurrence patterns. In the later analysis, no new phenotypic data were used to find candidate immune exposures; instead, reliance was placed on TCR beta sequences and their occurrence across donors. To decide whether each TCR beta V gene segment behaved as functional or pseudogenic, an earlier analysis of over 500 of the donors relied on high-throughput TCR beta sequencing. Donor age, sex, ethnicity and CMV serostatus were compiled alongside the repertoire data. Genome-wide SNP genotypes for about three fifths of the 666 donors were used in a later genetic analysis, which treated that subset as a discovery cohort. Every discovery cohort repertoire had been produced on one sequencing platform. Both class I and class II loci were covered by HLA typing, at four-digit resolution. The number of typed donors differed by locus: 629-630 for A, B, C, DRB1 and DQB1; 500 to 550 for DQA1; 606 for DPA1; and some 450 for DPB1. Several DR-DQ haplotypes were handled as single units for association and clustering, since linkage in the cohort was strong. On average, about 240,000 unique TCR beta nucleotide sequences were sequenced per donor among 398 genotyped donors of the cohort, with 15% to 20% of those sequences being non-productive. General findings and caveats noted by the study authors: The earlier analysis of approximately 590 of the donors excluded 15 to 20 rarely observed V segments, including chromosome 9 orphons, because counts were too low. A later analysis found that most CMV-associated TCR beta chains appeared HLA-restricted, with HLA associations seemingly driven largely by CMV exposure. At a false discovery rate of 0.05, a later analysis linked about 16,000 TCR beta sequences to specific HLA alleles. A further reported finding was that TCR beta sequences accurately predicted the HLA-A and HLA-B alleles for most subjects in the first cohort. The 87-base-pair reads could not distinguish some IMGT-functional V segments, including TRBV6-2 and TRBV6-3, so those segments were excluded. While some public TCRs were present in many individuals, most TCR sequences turned up only very rarely across donors. A cluster of highly shared sequence variants was judged likely to be a technical artifact of the sequencing pipeline. When HLA alleles, especially DR and DQ, strongly co-occurred, TCR associations were difficult to assign to individual alleles. In a later analysis, TCR association rates were found to vary across HLA loci, with the most associated TCRs seen for DRB1 alleles and the fewest for HLA-C alleles. The authors suggested that the approach could potentially be generalized to other disease states and immunological phenotypes. In a later genetic analysis, a missense DCLRE1C variant was associated with V-gene and J-gene trimming of TCR beta chains, and the association was replicated in an independent cohort. In a later analysis, HLA-associated TCR beta chains were found to be more clonally expanded and to have lower generation probabilities than equally common non-associated chains. In the study, approximately 160 TCR beta chains were listed as associated with cytomegalovirus. Because HLA typing was missing for some donors at each locus, association tests included only the typed subset. Three of the identified cytomegalovirus-associated TCR beta chains were confirmed in vitro to be specific for cytomegalovirus antigens. A later analysis reported that several top co-occurrence clusters appeared linked to parvovirus B19, influenza, CMV and Epstein-Barr virus. In this cohort, only TCR beta chains were sequenced, and detectable features were limited by the absence of alpha or paired-chain data. Immune exposure information for the cohort was limited to CMV serostatus. A later genetic analysis reported fewer N-insertions in productive TCRs among donors in an Asian-associated ancestry cluster than the approximately 700-donor mean. Broadly in line with IMGT annotations, most TCR beta V segments showed up in productive rearrangements about 90% or about 30% of the time in an earlier analysis of 450 to 600 of the donors. The classifier was reported to diagnose cytomegalovirus status with high specificity and sensitivity in both the original and validation cohorts. Sequencing depth was assumed to be roughly uniform across donors in the presence/absence analyses, though that assumption may not hold. Correlated functional status among segregating V segments might be attributable to linkage disequilibrium, but an unknown experimental factor could not be ruled out.

In total, approximately 610 healthy bone marrow donors made up the cohort. At the time of sampling, every cohort member was nominally healthy, though immune exposures that went unrecorded were likely present. The donor was CMV seronegative and belonged to the group of 352 seronegative cohort members. A peripheral blood sample was collected from each donor, and TCR beta sequencing was performed on peripheral blood mononuclear cells. The Qiagen DNeasy Blood Extraction Kit was used to extract genomic DNA from the blood cell samples. The library was prepared using the immunoSEQ multiplex PCR assay. For the multiplex PCR, a mixture combining 60 forward primers for TCR Vbeta segments and 13 reverse primers for TCR Jbeta segments was used. A multiplex PCR assay on genomic DNA amplified the CDR3 region of rearranged TCR beta genes. The Illumina HiSeq System was used to sequence the amplified TCR beta libraries as 87-base-pair reads. In the original analysis: In a later analysis, tens of millions of unique TCR beta chains were counted across the roughly 670 repertoires, and around 10 million of these chains were shared by at least two donors. A nearest-neighbor algorithm error-corrected the raw reads and collapsed the reads into unique sequences, merging closely related sequences to remove PCR and sequencing errors. CDR3 sequences were aligned to IMGT reference sequences to assign V, D and J gene segments. For a sequence to be retained, a match of at least six nucleotides to both a V gene segment and a J gene segment was required. Rearrangements were classified as productive when the CDR3 lacked stop codons and remained in frame with V and J, and all other rearrangements were classified as non-productive. CDR3 was defined according to IMGT convention as the region running from the second conserved V-encoded cysteine to the conserved J-encoded phenylalanine. In an earlier analysis of roughly 610 of the donors, sequences lacking an unambiguous match to a single V gene segment were excluded. An earlier analysis of 500 to 600 of the donors classified V segments as functional when productive rearrangements were above 56.7% and as segregating when the standard deviation between donors was above 5%. A statistical classification framework was built to diagnose cytomegalovirus status from the catalog of TCR beta chain sequences. In a later analysis, TCR nucleotide sequences were compared against IMGT/GENE-DB human TR gene sequences so that V and J genes could be assigned. Using the TCRdist pipeline, a later analysis assigned CDR3 sequences along with most-parsimonious VDJ recombination scenarios. A later analysis defined each TCR beta chain by its CDR3 amino acid sequence plus V-gene family, and excluded reads lacking a unique V-gene family. As a way to deal with suspected cross-contamination and a sequencing artifact, a later analysis dropped over 550 nucleotide sequences that were highly shared and had low generation probability. In a later analysis, a clonal expansion index was calculated for each public chain from normalized within-repertoire ranks of inferred template counts. Generation probabilities in a later analysis came from a VDJ recombination model fitted to out-of-frame rearrangements, and those results were checked against IGoR. In a later analysis, TCR-TCR, TCR-HLA and TCR-CMV co-occurrence was scored with hypergeometric tests, and a repertoire-size bias correction was applied to TCR pairs. A later analysis estimated false discovery rates by permuting HLA or CMV assignments 20 times. A later analysis grouped co-occurring TCRs with DBSCAN, adding TCRdist sequence similarity when clustering within HLA-allele-positive subsets. Repertoires with fewer than 30,000 or more than 120,000 public chains, plus five repertoires with anomalous nucleotide sharing, were excluded from co-occurrence clustering. The clones in this table, taken by TCRdb from immuneACCESS, are in-frame only. Not every clone is retained; where verified, under half of the shortfall comes from an unresolved V gene, and the cause of the rest is unknown. The V and J calls and clone size are taken from that table; D and trimming were inferred from the DNA. The sample's clone listing holds more than 140,000 clones. The leading ten clones occupy 2.2% of the sample.

The CDR3 covers 16 residues, taking in both the cysteine and the phenylalanine. The entry retains the CDR3 DNA only, 48 bases that are in frame from base 1. V is pruned by 4 bases and J by 2 bases, leaving 6 bases of the junction without a gene match. Sequences LNHDA (CDR1) and SQIVND (CDR2) are obtained from the germline V gene (reference sequence). A word on this clone: The clone's antigen remains unknown.

This TCR came from a woman aged 18-29 years in good health and CMV-seronegative. The sample taken for sequencing was PBMCs. The chain couples TRBV19 to TRBJ2-1; 9 junctional bases match TRBD2. The CDR3 reads CASSSLGLATYNEQFF. Read as DNA, the sequence is TGTGCCAGTAGTAGCCTCGGACTAGCGACCTACAATGAGCAGTTCTTC.